This T cell receptor (beta chain) was captured by sequencing in a study of T cell repertoires in cytomegalovirus infection. About the study: CMV infection plus the matching HLA type was flagged by public TCR beta signatures. Overall study results and limits: Identification of carriers of CMV plus the relevant HLA was achieved through cumulative public TCR beta family frequency.

TCRdb reprocessed the reads via MiXCR and lists one record per CDR3 protein. In the table there are hundreds of thousands of distinct CDR3 sequences, around a third of which are singletons. As regards this clonotype: Its antigen is undetermined.

This receptor was obtained from a human donor in good health (CMV status not recorded). Some clones in this sample may be carry-over from other donors' samples. The source material was cultured PBMCs, sampled from culture after CMV antigen stimulation.

CDR3 sequence (DNA): TGTGCCAGCGCCTTACACGGACCTTATACTTACTCCGATGACTTTGACAATGAGCAGTTCTTC. This encodes CASALHGPYTYSDDFDNEQFF. The V call is TRBV27, the J call TRBJ2-1; D gene unclear. The CDR3 extends over 21 amino acids. Germline lookup yields CDR1 MNHEY and CDR2 SMNVEV (reference sequence). Trimming took 8 bases from V and 5 from J, leaving 37 bases between them.